Below, 5 T cell receptor beta chains from the same sample are listed, as sequenced in a study of CD8 T cells in Susac syndrome. Random hexamers primed reverse transcription of about 0.5 to 1 ug RNA. TCRdb reprocessed the immunoSEQ multiplex PCR reads via MiXCR and lists one record per CDR3 protein. This table holds about 130,000 distinct CDR3 sequences, about 95% found once. Sequencing was performed on CD4+ T cells from PBMCs. The receptors stem from a human donor with multiple sclerosis.

The chain couples TRBV7-2 to TRBJ1-5; D is undetermined. Trimming took off 5 bases at V and 0 bases at J, with 8 bases between the two ends. CDR1 is SGHTA, CDR2 FQGNSA, per germline. The length of the CDR3 is 14 residues. The CDR3 spells CASSNQASNQPQHF. In DNA form, the CDR3 reads TGTGCCAGCAGCAACCAAGCTAGCAATCAGCCCCAGCATTTT.

This clonotype was detected only a few times. V usage is TRBV29-1 and J usage is TRBJ2-7, with 7 bases identical to TRBD1. In germline, CDR1 is SQVTM, CDR2 ANQGSEA. Trimming at V came to 1 base and at J to 4 bases, leaving 28 bases not matched to a gene. This CDR3 is built from 21 residues. The CDR3 is CSVEVPLTGEGYYTGNYEQYF. The CDR3 DNA sequence: TGCAGCGTTGAAGTTCCCTTAACAGGGGAAGGGTATTATACGGGGAATTACGAGCAGTACTTC.

The chain links TRBV12-3 or TRBV12-4 to TRBJ2-3; 7 bases line up with TRBD2. This CDR3 is built from 15 residues. Trimming removed 5 bases from V and 1 base from J; junction bases left unmatched: 6. The CDR3 loop is CASSQSGAGTDTQYF. The CDR3 DNA reads as TGTGCCAGCAGTCAAAGCGGGGCAGGCACAGATACGCAGTATTTT.

J is TRBJ2-7 and V is TRBV7-9; 7 bases match TRBD2. V was clipped by 4 bases and J by 0 bases; unmatched bases: 6. The CDR3 totals 15 residues. Per the germline V gene, CDR1 is SEHNR and CDR2 is FQNEAQ (reference sequence). The CDR3 here is CASSYRDYSSYEQYF. The DNA for the CDR3 is TGTGCCAGCAGCTACCGGGACTACAGCTCCTACGAGCAGTACTTC.

This rearrangement joins TRBV6-1 to TRBJ2-7; D ambiguous. Germline CDR1 reads MNHNS; CDR2 reads SASEGT. Trimming left V 5 bases short and J 0 bases short, with 17 bases between. CDR3 length: 16 amino acids. The CDR3 region has the DNA TGTGCCAGCAGTCGTGACCGGCTTAGAATCTCCTACGAGCAGTACTTC. This encodes CASSRDRLRISYEQYF.